This T cell receptor beta chain was retrieved from a study of cytomegalovirus exposure and HLA in healthy donors. Study-wide results and caveats: Several of the most significant clusters were apparently associated with common viral pathogens in a later analysis. Later analysis identified a missense DCLRE1C variant that was linked to TCR beta V- and J-gene trimming.

As for this clone: Its antigen remains unknown.

13 Jbeta primers and 60 Vbeta primers were used for the PCR. Sequencing was performed with immunoSEQ multiplex PCR; in TCRdb, only in-frame clones are kept and a portion is missing. The data contain about 120,000 clones, under 85% of them seen just once; the ten biggest clones take up 3.5% to 4%. The CDR3 extends over 14 amino acids. V shed 2 bases, J shed 3 bases, and the junction held 4 bases outside the gene matches. Germline CDR1 is SNHLY and CDR2 is FYNNEI. Sequencing was carried out using PBMCs. The chain recombines TRBV2 with TRBJ2-7, with TRBD2 matching 7 bases. The clonotype comes from a human donor in good health. CDR3 sequence reads: CASSEREGLYEQYF. CDR3 sequence (DNA): TGTGCCAGCAGTGAAAGGGAGGGGCTCTACGAGCAGTACTTC.